This TCR beta chain was sequenced during a study of PD-L1 blockade in urothelial cancer. Across the study: Patients initiated atezolizumab in the mid-2010s at 1,200 mg intravenously every 3 weeks. Treatment start was followed by blood analysis at 3 weeks (second dose) and again at 6 weeks. The median number of T cells present in blood samples was about 130,000.

The V gene's germline CDR1 is SGHTS and CDR2 YDEGEE. The length of the CDR3 is 16 residues. The trim removed 4 bases at V and 3 bases at J, leaving 8 bases unmatched. Profiled with immunoSEQ multiplex PCR; TCRdb holds only in-frame clones, not every one. The sample shows about 74,000 clones, 85% to 90% of them seen only once. Regarding this clone: What it binds is unknown.

General study results and limits: Durable benefit accompanied greater 3-week expansion of tumor-associated blood clones.

Regarding time point: pretreatment peripheral blood. The source material was PBMCs, sampled around atezolizumab (anti-PD-L1) treatment. This clonotype originated in a man in his 70s with urothelial cancer. The V and J genes are TRBV5-8 and TRBJ2-1, with 9 positions matching TRBD1. The CDR3 sequence: CASSELGTGYYNEQFF. The CDR3 DNA is TGTGCCAGCAGCGAGCTCGGGACAGGGTACTACAATGAGCAGTTCTTC.